The 20 T cell receptor beta chains below come from one sample, sequenced in a study of T cell changes during pregnancy in multiple sclerosis. TCRdb's copy holds only in-frame clones and misses some; the assay was immunoSEQ multiplex PCR. The sample yields about 70,000 clones, roughly 94% seen once. The material sequenced was peripheral blood, taken in the third trimester of pregnancy. These TCRs come from a female donor with multiple sclerosis, enrolled in a pregnancy study.

The chain links TRBV4-3 to TRBJ2-2; TRBD1 aligns across 7 bases. There are 16 residues in the CDR3. The J segment lost 5 bases and the V segment lost 0 bases, leaving 6 bases of the junction unmatched. The germline gives CDR1 LGHNA, CDR2 YSLEER. As DNA, the CDR3 is TGCGCCAGCAGCCAAGAAGTGGGACAGTTTACCGGGGAGCTGTTTTTT. This encodes CASSQEVGQFTGELFF.

V usage is TRBV27 and J usage is TRBJ2-5, with TRBD2 matching over 11 bases. This CDR3 is 16 amino acids long. Germline V gene data show CDR1 as MNHEY and CDR2 as SMNVEV (reference sequence). Losses at the gene ends were 4 bases for V and 1 base for J; bases not matched to a gene: 5. The CDR3: CASSSPTSGIQETQYF. The CDR3 nucleotides read TGTGCCAGCAGTTCGCCGACTAGCGGGATCCAAGAGACCCAGTACTTC.

The V call is TRBV30, the J call TRBJ1-1; TRBD1 aligns across 7 bases. Per germline, CDR1 GTSNPN and CDR2 SVGIG (reference sequence). The CDR3 is 17 residues long. V lost 1 base to trimming and J lost 0 bases; unmatched junction nucleotides: 11. CDR3 sequence: CAWSAPRQGGLNTEAFF. The CDR3 bases are TGTGCCTGGAGTGCCCCTAGACAGGGAGGTTTGAACACTGAAGCTTTCTTT.

The chain recombines TRBV7-2 with TRBJ2-1; D is uncertain. Per the germline V gene, CDR1 is SGHTA and CDR2 is FQGNSA. The CDR3 has 14 residues. V was pared by 2 bases and J by 4 bases, with 9 bases between. CDR3 protein: CASSLLGRYNEQFF. The CDR3 nucleotides read TGTGCCAGCAGCTTACTGGGCAGATACAATGAGCAGTTCTTC.

V gene TRBV7-3 combines with J gene TRBJ2-7; D is perhaps TRBD1 (5 bases). Germline CDR1 is SGHTA and CDR2 is FQGTGA. The ends were cut back, 5 bases at V and 0 bases at J, with 11 bases in the middle. This CDR3 has 14 residues. The CDR3 here is CASSPDRFSYEQYF. The CDR3 DNA follows: TGTGCCAGCAGCCCCGACAGATTCTCCTACGAGCAGTACTTC.

V usage is TRBV15 and J usage is TRBJ1-4, with D unclear. CDR3 length: 16 residues. Germline lookup yields CDR1 LNHNV and CDR2 YYDKDF (reference sequence). Trimming removed 4 bases at V and 0 bases at J, with 12 bases between. The CDR3 sequence is CATSTGQGTTNEKLFF. CDR3 DNA sequence: TGTGCCACCAGCACTGGGCAAGGAACAACTAATGAAAAACTGTTTTTT.

V is TRBV7-3 and J is TRBJ2-1, with D uncertain. Germline CDR1 is SGHTA and CDR2 is FQGTGA. V lost 1 base to trimming and J lost 12 bases, with 7 bases between them. The CDR3 is 11 residues long. CDR3 DNA sequence: TGTGCCAGCAGCTTAAAACAAACGCAGTTCTTC. Protein: CASSLKQTQFF.

The V call is TRBV4-3, the J call TRBJ2-2; D is possibly TRBD2 (6 bases). Trimming took off 1 base at V and 3 bases at J, with 9 bases between the two ends. Germline CDR1 reads LGHNA; CDR2 reads YSLEER. The CDR3 runs 15 residues. CDR3 DNA: TGCGCCAGCAGCCAAGTGCGGGGTTACACCGGGGAGCTGTTTTTT. As protein: CASSQVRGYTGELFF.

The chain has TRBV5-6 and TRBJ2-7; 7 bases line up with TRBD1. Germline CDR1 is SGHDT and CDR2 is YYEEEE. V lost 5 bases and J lost 2; bases outside the gene matches: 4. The CDR3 contains 13 residues. This CDR3 is CASSPTGTYEQYF. The DNA of the CDR3 is TGTGCCAGCAGTCCGACAGGGACCTACGAGCAGTACTTC.

The chain uses TRBV15 and TRBJ1-5; tentative D call: TRBD1 (5 bases). Per germline, CDR1 LNHNV and CDR2 YYDKDF (reference sequence). This CDR3 has 16 amino acids. V shed 5 bases and J shed 0 bases, with 14 bases lying between them. The CDR3 here is CATSLLEGDSNQPQHF. The CDR3 coding sequence is TGTGCCACCAGCCTCTTGGAAGGGGATAGCAATCAGCCCCAGCATTTT.

The CDR3 reads CASSQDYQGVDQPQHF. The CDR3 DNA reads TGCGCCAGCAGCCAAGATTATCAAGGGGTCGATCAGCCCCAGCATTTT. This chain uses TRBV4-3 with TRBJ1-5; tentatively, D is TRBD1 (5 bases). Germline V gives CDR1 LGHNA, CDR2 YSLEER. The CDR3 spans 16 residues. Trimming removed 0 bases at V and 5 bases at J, with 14 bases between.

CDR3 coding DNA: TGTGCCAGCTCACCAGCTAGCGGGACTCGAGATACGCAGTATTTT. It encodes CASSPASGTRDTQYF. This chain joins TRBV18 and TRBJ2-3; TRBD2 matches 9 bases. CDR1 is KGHSH and CDR2 is LQKENI in the germline V gene. The CDR3 runs 15 residues. V shed 2 bases, J shed 5 bases, and the junction held 5 bases outside the gene matches.

In DNA, the CDR3 is TGTGCCAGTAGCGCCACTAGCGGGGGTGACACAGATACGCAGTATTTT. It specifies CASSATSGGDTDTQYF. The V gene is TRBV19, the J gene TRBJ2-3, with TRBD2 identical over 11 bases. The length of the CDR3 is 16 residues. The V gene's germline CDR1 is LNHDA and CDR2 SQIVND (reference sequence). Trimming removed 6 bases from V and 2 bases from J; junction bases left unmatched: 7.

V is TRBV7-3 and J is TRBJ1-3, with D unclear. The CDR3 runs to 13 residues. Germline V gives CDR1 SGHTA, CDR2 FQGTGA. V lost 3 bases and J lost 4, with 7 bases in between. The CDR3 coding sequence is TGTGCCAGCAGCTTTGACTTGGGAAACACCATATATTTT. Amino acid sequence: CASSFDLGNTIYF.

V usage is TRBV7-2 and J usage is TRBJ2-3; the D gene is possibly TRBD2 (7 bases). There are 16 residues in the CDR3. Trimming took 5 bases from V and 4 from J, leaving 19 bases between them. Germline V gene data show CDR1 as SGHTA and CDR2 as FQGNSA. DNA of the CDR3: TGTGCCAGCAGCCCGGGCCGGCGGGGGCCAGCAGATACGCAGTATTTT. It yields the protein CASSPGRRGPADTQYF.

The table lists this clone with a count of one. The gene calls are TRBV5-8 and TRBJ1-5; TRBD1 might be the D (6 bases). V was trimmed by 4 bases and J by 0 bases, leaving 11 bases between them. The CDR3 runs to 15 residues. Germline V gene data show CDR1 as SGHTS and CDR2 as YDEGEE. As DNA, the CDR3 is TGTGCCAGCAGCCCCGGACAGTTTAGCAATCAGCCCCAGCATTTT. Residues: CASSPGQFSNQPQHF.

This CDR3 reads CASSQPGQGERNTIYF. The CDR3 DNA reads as TGTGCCAGCAGTCAACCGGGACAGGGAGAAAGAAACACCATATATTTT. V and J are TRBV11-1 and TRBJ1-3; 9 nucleotides align to TRBD1. CDR3 length equals 16 residues. With 6 bases clipped from V and 5 bases from J, the junction kept 11 bases outside the gene matches. CDR1 and CDR2 from the germline V gene are SGHAT and FQDESV (reference sequence).

The gene calls are TRBV2 and TRBJ1-6; TRBD1 agrees at 7 bases. This CDR3 contains 14 residues. From germline, CDR1 is SNHLY and CDR2 FYNNEI. Losses at the gene ends were 4 bases for V and 7 bases for J; bases not matched to a gene: 4. The CDR3 is CASSGQGLNSPLHF. The CDR3, as DNA: TGTGCCAGCAGTGGACAGGGTTTGAATTCACCCCTCCACTTT.

This chain uses TRBV9 with TRBJ1-1, with D hard to call. This CDR3 comprises 14 residues. In germline, CDR1 is SGDLS, CDR2 YYNGEE. Trimming took off 0 bases at V and 0 bases at J, with 6 bases between the two ends. Here the CDR3 reads CASSVGGMNTEAFF. DNA of the CDR3: TGTGCCAGCAGCGTAGGAGGGATGAACACTGAAGCTTTCTTT.

This rearrangement joins TRBV6-1 to TRBJ1-2; 7 nucleotides line up with TRBD1. Germline trimming cut 2 bases from V and 2 bases from J; bases unmatched to any gene: 5. The CDR3 runs 15 residues. Germline V gives CDR1 MNHNS, CDR2 SASEGT. The DNA of the CDR3 is TGTGCCAGCAGTGAAACCCTGACAGGGAACTATGGCTACACCTTC. Encoded protein: CASSETLTGNYGYTF.